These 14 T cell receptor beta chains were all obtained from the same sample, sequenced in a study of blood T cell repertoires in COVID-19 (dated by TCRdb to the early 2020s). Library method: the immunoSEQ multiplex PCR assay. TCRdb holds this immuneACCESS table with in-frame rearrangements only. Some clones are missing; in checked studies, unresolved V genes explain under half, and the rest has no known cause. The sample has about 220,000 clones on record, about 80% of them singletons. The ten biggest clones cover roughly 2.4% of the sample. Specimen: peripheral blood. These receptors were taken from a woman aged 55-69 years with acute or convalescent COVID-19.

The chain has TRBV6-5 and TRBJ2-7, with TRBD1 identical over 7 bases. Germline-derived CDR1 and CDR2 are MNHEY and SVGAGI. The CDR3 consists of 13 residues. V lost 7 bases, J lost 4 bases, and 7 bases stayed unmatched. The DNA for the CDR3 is TGTGCCAGCAAAAGACAGGGCAATTACGAGCAGTACTTC. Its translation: CASKRQGNYEQYF.

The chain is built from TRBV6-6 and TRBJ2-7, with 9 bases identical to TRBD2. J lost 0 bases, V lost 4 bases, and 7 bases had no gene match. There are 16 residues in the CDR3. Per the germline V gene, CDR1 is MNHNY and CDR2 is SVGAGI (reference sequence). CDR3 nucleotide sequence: TGTGCCAGCAGTTCGCCCGCGGGGGGGAGCTCCTACGAGCAGTACTTC. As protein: CASSSPAGGSSYEQYF.

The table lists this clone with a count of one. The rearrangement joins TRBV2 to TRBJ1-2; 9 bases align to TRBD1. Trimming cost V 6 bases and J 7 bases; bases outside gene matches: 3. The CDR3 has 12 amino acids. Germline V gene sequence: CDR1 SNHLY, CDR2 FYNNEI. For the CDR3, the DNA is TGTGCCAGCAGGGGGGACAGGGTTGGCTACACCTTC. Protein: CASRGDRVGYTF.

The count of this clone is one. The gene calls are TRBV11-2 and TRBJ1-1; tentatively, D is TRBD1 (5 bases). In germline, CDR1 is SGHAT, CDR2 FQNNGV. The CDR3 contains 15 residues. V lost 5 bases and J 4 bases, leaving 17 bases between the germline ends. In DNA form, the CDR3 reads TGTGCCAGCAGCGAAGACGGGGGTCGGGGCACTGAAGCTTTCTTT. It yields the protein CASSEDGGRGTEAFF.

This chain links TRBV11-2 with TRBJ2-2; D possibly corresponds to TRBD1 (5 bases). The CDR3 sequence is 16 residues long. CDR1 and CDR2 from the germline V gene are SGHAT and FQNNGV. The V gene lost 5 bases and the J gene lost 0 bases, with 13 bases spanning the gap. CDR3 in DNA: TGTGCCAGCAGCAAAACAGGTTATGCGAACACCGGGGAGCTGTTTTTT. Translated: CASSKTGYANTGELFF.

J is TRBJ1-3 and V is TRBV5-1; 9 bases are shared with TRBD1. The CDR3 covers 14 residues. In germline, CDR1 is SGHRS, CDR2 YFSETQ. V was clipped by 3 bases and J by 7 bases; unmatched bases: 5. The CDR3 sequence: CASSSGTGLNTIYF. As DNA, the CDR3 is TGCGCCAGCAGCTCTGGGACAGGGTTGAACACCATATATTTT.

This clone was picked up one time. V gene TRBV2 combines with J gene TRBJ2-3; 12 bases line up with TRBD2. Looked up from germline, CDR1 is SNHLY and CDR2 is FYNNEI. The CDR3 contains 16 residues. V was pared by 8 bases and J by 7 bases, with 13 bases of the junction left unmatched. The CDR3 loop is CASRRLAGVAGYTQYF. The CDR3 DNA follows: TGTGCCAGCCGAAGACTAGCGGGGGTGGCCGGTTATACGCAGTATTTT.

Here the CDR3 DNA reads TGTGCCAGCAGTCCCCTTGGACAGGGCTATGGCTACACCTTC. Its translation: CASSPLGQGYGYTF. V and J are TRBV28 and TRBJ1-2, with TRBD1 identical over 8 bases. The germline V gene has CDR1 MDHEN and CDR2 SYDVKM. The CDR3 contains 14 residues. V shed 5 bases and J 4 bases; nucleotides not matched to a gene: 6.

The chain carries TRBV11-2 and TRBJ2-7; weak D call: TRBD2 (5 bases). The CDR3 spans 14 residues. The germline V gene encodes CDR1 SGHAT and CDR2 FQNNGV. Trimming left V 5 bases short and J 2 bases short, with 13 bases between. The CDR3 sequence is CASSIPGIPYEQYF. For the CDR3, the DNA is TGTGCCAGCAGCATACCCGGGATTCCCTACGAGCAGTACTTC.

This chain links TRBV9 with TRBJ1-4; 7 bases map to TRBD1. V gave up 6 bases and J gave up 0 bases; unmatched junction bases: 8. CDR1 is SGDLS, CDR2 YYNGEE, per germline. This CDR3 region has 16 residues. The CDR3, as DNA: TGTGCCAGCAATCGCAGGGGGGACTCAACTAATGAAAAACTGTTTTTT. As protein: CASNRRGDSTNEKLFF.

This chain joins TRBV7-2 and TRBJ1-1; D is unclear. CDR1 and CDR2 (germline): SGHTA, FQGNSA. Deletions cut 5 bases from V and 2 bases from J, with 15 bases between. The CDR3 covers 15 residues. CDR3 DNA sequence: TGTGCCAGCAGCGAAAGGAGGCGGCTCAACACTGAAGCTTTCTTT. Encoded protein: CASSERRRLNTEAFF.

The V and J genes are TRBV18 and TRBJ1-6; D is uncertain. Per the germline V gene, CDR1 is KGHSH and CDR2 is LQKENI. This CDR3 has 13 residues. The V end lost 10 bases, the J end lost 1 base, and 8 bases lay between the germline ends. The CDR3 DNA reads TGTGCCACCAAGGAGTCCTATAATTCACCCCTCCACTTT. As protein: CATKESYNSPLHF.

Here the CDR3 reads CASSFTGGYTDTQYF. CDR3 DNA: TGTGCCAGCAGCTTTACGGGGGGGTACACAGATACGCAGTATTTT. The gene calls are TRBV11-3 and TRBJ2-3, with TRBD2 matching 8 bases. CDR1 and CDR2 (germline): SGHNT, YENEEA. The CDR3 runs 15 residues. With 3 bases clipped from V and 2 bases from J, the junction kept 4 bases outside the gene matches.

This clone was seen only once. CDR3: CASSYRGADTQYF. CDR3 in DNA: TGTGCCAGCAGCTACAGGGGCGCAGATACGCAGTATTTT. This sequence joins TRBV11-3 and TRBJ2-3; TRBD1 matches at 7 bases. Germline assignment: CDR1 SGHNT and CDR2 YENEEA. This CDR3 has 13 amino acids. Trimming removed 4 bases from V and 4 bases from J; junction bases left unmatched: 2.